This TCR beta chain was retrieved from a study of Graves' ophthalmopathy and Graves' hyperthyroidism (dated by TCRdb to 2017 to 2018). Looking at the study overall: Hyperthyroidism was defined as stable when no progression to ophthalmopathy occurred within 18 months of follow-up. An independent validation cohort comprised some 19 hyperthyroidism patients and 15 to 17 patients who later progressed from hyperthyroidism to ophthalmopathy. In total, approximately 130 blood samples were TCR-sequenced: 43 ophthalmopathy, around 75 hyperthyroidism and about 17 hyperthyroidism-to-ophthalmopathy patients. Following sample collection, hyperthyroidism patients were given methimazole at a starting dose of 30 mg daily, and ophthalmopathy patients were given high-dose intravenous methylprednisolone. The study used signatures of the TCR beta repertoire to tell Graves' ophthalmopathy apart from Graves' hyperthyroidism and to predict which patients would progress to ophthalmopathy. To explore V-J signatures distinguishing ophthalmopathy from hyperthyroidism, a discovery set of approximately 100 patients (about 44 ophthalmopathy, 55 to 60 stable hyperthyroidism) was enrolled. T-cell repertoires of thyroid tissue and blood were compared in over five hyperthyroidism patients. The paper's findings and limits, for the study overall: The 13-signature model separated ophthalmopathy from stable hyperthyroidism with roughly 90% sensitivity and 81.08% specificity in cross-validation, and 80%/75% in the test set. In validation, the model predicted ophthalmopathy progression with about 71% sensitivity and 72.22% specificity; approximately 12 predicted patients were CT-confirmed with GO in a median of 6.5 months. Among expanded thyroid clonotypes with frequency above 0.001, most also showed up in blood, which suggests that blood repertoires may reflect the thyroid immune response. No statistical method was used to set the sample size in advance, and the investigators knew which group each participant was assigned to.

Hyperthyroidism patients were newly diagnosed, with disease duration under 2 months, and aged 18 to 65 years. Patients with other autoimmune diseases, uncontrolled infections, pregnancy or lactation were excluded. Diagnosis relied on clinical symptoms, serum thyroxine, TRAb, thyroid ultrasound and orbital computed tomography. Trizol reagent was used to extract the total RNA, and its quality was then checked on an Agilent 2100 Bioanalyzer. This clonotype came up many times. Its antigen remains undetermined. Per-base qualities were not stored, and no clone one base away is much larger. TCR beta CDR3 regions were amplified from RNA transcripts for repertoire sequencing. The first round was an RT-PCR using HTBI primers with the Qiagen OneStep RT-PCR kit, and this first round was followed by a second-round multiplex PCR, then size selection and purification. Libraries were sequenced on an Illumina HiSeq2000 using paired-end 100 bp reads. In the original analysis: SOAPnuke was used to process the reads, throwing out any read that had adapters, had uncalled bases, had a mean Phred below 15, or lacked an exact constant-primer or identifier match. COPE v1.2.5 was used to merge the high-quality paired reads. Clonotypes were defined as unique nucleotide sequences and were aligned to IMGT TRB V, D and J references using MiTCR v1.1. Analysis was restricted to V-J combinations with a frequency above 0.0001, which covered about 99% of repertoires. A TCR clonal expansion and chaos score per V-J combination was defined as the ratio of F50 clonal expansion to chaos observed in the TCRdist matrix. Welch's t-statistics and random forest were used to reduce features to about a dozen V-J combinations, which were fed into a naive Bayes classifier. Thyroid-blood repertoire similarity was quantified with the Morisita-Horn index. The public reads were quality trimmed at Q25 with fastp and then assembled into clones with MiXCR by TCRdb, keeping productive beta chains. Merged by CDR3 protein, the rows form single entries marked with the most common genes and DNA. These V and J calls derive from TCRdb rather than the authors' analysis. This sample comprises approximately 1.2 million distinct CDR3 sequences, 35% to 40% of them detected only once. Roughly 10% of the sample belongs to the ten largest clones.

This TCR was recovered from an adult man with Graves' hyperthyroidism. The sequencing input was peripheral blood or thyroid tissue (not recorded which).

The nucleotide sequence reads as follows: TGTGCCAGCAGCCGTCCCGGGACAGGGGATATCGAGCAGTACTTC. Its protein is CASSRPGTGDIEQYF. The chain couples TRBV7-8 to TRBJ2-7, with 10 middle bases fitting TRBD1. Taken from the germline V gene, the CDR1 and CDR2 loops are SGHVS and FQNEAQ. Taken from cysteine to phenylalanine, the CDR3 has 15 residues. Just the 45-base CDR3 DNA is kept, in frame starting at base 1. Ends trimmed: V by 5 bases, J by 6 bases; bases unmatched to a gene: 10. The CDR3 plus the reference TRBV7-8 and TRBJ2-7 genes for the other parts give the full variable domain: GAGVSQSPRYKVAKRGQDVALRCDPISGHVSLFWYQQALGQGPEFLTYFQNEAQLDKSGLPSDRFFAERPEGSVSTLKIQRTQQEDSAVYLCASSRPGTGDIEQYFGPGTRLTVT.